This TCR beta chain derives from a study of CD8 T cells in Susac syndrome. The germline gives CDR1 LGHNA, CDR2 YSLEER. The length of the CDR3 is 13 residues. Trimming left V 5 bases short and J 11 bases short, with 18 bases between. Random hexamers were used to reverse transcribe the RNA input (about 0.5 to 1 ug). An immunoSEQ multiplex PCR generated amplified TCR beta CDR3 products spanning 54 Vbeta and 13 Jbeta. TCRdb re-called the immunoSEQ multiplex PCR reads with MiXCR, one entry per CDR3 protein. The sample includes approximately 160,000 distinct CDR3 sequences, about 92% seen only once; the top ten take around 0.079%.

Sequencing used CD4+ T cells from PBMCs. The receptor was isolated from a human donor in good health. J is TRBJ1-1 and V is TRBV4-3, with a tentative D call TRBD1 (5 bases). The CDR3 sequence: CASSSGVREAAFF. Here the CDR3 DNA reads TGCGCCAGCAGCTCGGGGGTCAGGGAGGCGGCTTTCTTT.